The 28 T cell receptor beta chains listed next were all sequenced from one sample in a study of vaccination and CD4 T cells after COVID-19. Via MiXCR, TCRdb re-called the PCR reads, giving one row per CDR3 protein. Of tens of thousands of distinct CDR3 sequences in the sample, around 58% were seen once. Sequencing used CD4+ T cells from blood, obtained before SARS-CoV-2 vaccination. All receptors derive from a human donor who had recovered from COVID-19.

The chain carries TRBV20-1 and TRBJ2-7; no reliable D call. V dropped 1 base and J dropped 3 bases, with 7 bases sitting between them. CDR3 length: 12 residues. Germline V gene lookup returns CDR1 DFQATT and CDR2 SNEGSKA (reference sequence). This chain's CDR3 is CSARGSVYEQYF. CDR3 in DNA: TGCAGTGCTAGAGGGAGTGTCTACGAGCAGTACTTC.

The chain uses TRBV20-1 and TRBJ2-6; no firm D call. Germline V gives CDR1 DFQATT, CDR2 SNEGSKA (reference sequence). V was pared by 4 bases and J by 0 bases, with 4 bases between. There are 13 residues in the CDR3. DNA of the CDR3: TGCAGTGCTATCTACTCTGGGGCCAACGTCCTGACTTTC. Its protein is CSAIYSGANVLTF.

This sequence joins TRBV20-1 and TRBJ1-5; maybe TRBD1 (5 bases). Germline CDR1 reads DFQATT; CDR2 reads SNEGSKA (reference sequence). The germline V and J ends were trimmed by 0 bases and 2 bases, with 8 bases remaining between them. The CDR3 extends over 14 amino acids. The CDR3 region has the DNA TGCAGTGCTAGAGAGGGAGGGGGCAATCAGCCCCAGCATTTT. Its protein product is CSAREGGGNQPQHF.

The chain is built from TRBV2 and TRBJ1-1, with unresolved D. V lost 3 bases, J lost 4 bases, and 6 bases lay in between. The germline CDR1 and CDR2 sequences are SNHLY and FYNNEI. This CDR3 spans 12 amino acids. CDR3 amino acids: CASSEGFTEAFF. The CDR3 nucleotides read TGTGCCAGCAGTGAGGGGTTCACTGAAGCTTTCTTT.

V usage is TRBV6-1 and J usage is TRBJ2-7; 10 bases match TRBD1. CDR1 is MNHNS and CDR2 is SASEGT in the germline V gene. Trimming removed 8 bases from V and 4 bases from J; junction bases left unmatched: 14. This CDR3 comprises 16 residues. The CDR3 DNA reads as TGTGCCAGCCAGCCCGGGGGACAGGGGATTAGTTACGAGCAGTACTTC. It codes for CASQPGGQGISYEQYF.

The chain couples TRBV9 to TRBJ1-2, with D possibly matching TRBD1 (5 bases). Germline assignment: CDR1 SGDLS and CDR2 YYNGEE. The ends were cut back, 3 bases at V and 4 bases at J, with 16 bases in the middle. There are 15 residues in the CDR3. CDR3 amino acids: CASSATTPGPYGYTF. CDR3 in DNA: TGTGCCAGCAGCGCCACCACTCCGGGACCCTATGGCTACACCTTC.

The V and J genes are TRBV5-6 and TRBJ1-1; weak D call: TRBD1 (5 bases). V gave up 4 bases and J gave up 11 bases, with 15 bases separating them. This CDR3 spans 12 amino acids. Germline V gene sequence: CDR1 SGHDT, CDR2 YYEEEE. CDR3 in DNA: TGTGCCAGCAGCAGGGTGGGGGAAATGGCTTTCTTT. This sequence encodes CASSRVGEMAFF.

This clonotype was picked up a small number of times. The V gene is TRBV7-9, the J gene TRBJ1-1; D is uncertain. V was cut by 3 bases and J by 2 bases, with 4 bases left in between. The CDR3 totals 12 residues. The germline CDR1 and CDR2 sequences are SEHNR and FQNEAQ (reference sequence). CDR3 nucleotides: TGTGCCAGCAGCTTGTCAAACACTGAAGCTTTCTTT. Translating gives CASSLSNTEAFF.

The chain employs TRBV7-3 and TRBJ1-1; the match to TRBD1 covers 9 bases. The J segment lost 3 bases and the V segment lost 5 bases, leaving 4 bases of the junction unmatched. The CDR3 is made up of 14 amino acids. Per the germline V gene, CDR1 is SGHTA and CDR2 is FQGTGA. The CDR3 loop is CASSVTGGDTEAFF. In nucleotides, the CDR3 is TGTGCCAGCAGCGTGACAGGGGGGGACACTGAAGCTTTCTTT.

The chain has TRBV19 and TRBJ2-3, with D possibly being TRBD1 (6 bases). The CDR3 loop spans 13 amino acids. Germline CDR1 LNHDA, CDR2 SQIVND (reference sequence). Deletions cut 4 bases from V and 8 bases from J, with 13 bases between. The CDR3 sequence is CASSRTARGTQYF. CDR3 coding DNA: TGTGCCAGTAGTAGGACAGCGCGAGGTACGCAGTATTTT.

V gene TRBV5-1 combines with J gene TRBJ1-6, with D maybe TRBD1 (5 bases). Germline CDR1 SGHRS, CDR2 YFSETQ. This CDR3 comprises 15 residues. The V and J ends lost 4 bases and 7 bases respectively, with 15 bases between them. The CDR3 loop is CASSPRGTKNSPLHF. The CDR3 nucleotides read TGCGCCAGCAGCCCGCGGGGGACCAAGAATTCACCCCTCCACTTT.

This clonotype was detected only a few times. DNA for the CDR3: TGTGCCATCACCAGAGGACTAGCGGGAGGGGGGCAGTACTTC. Translating gives CAITRGLAGGGQYF. V usage is TRBV10-3 and J usage is TRBJ2-7; TRBD2 aligns across 15 bases. V shed 7 bases, J shed 9 bases, and the junction held 7 bases outside the gene matches. Germline CDR1 reads ENHRY; CDR2 reads SYGVKD. CDR3 length: 14 amino acids.

This clonotype is judged medium-sized (0.01 to 0.1%). The genes are TRBV5-4 and TRBJ2-7; D not resolved. CDR3 length: 14 amino acids. CDR1 is SGHNT, CDR2 YYREEE, per germline (reference sequence). The V end lost 4 bases, the J end lost 6 bases, and 17 bases lay between the germline ends. CDR3 nucleotide sequence: TGTGCCAGCAGCCCCCAGCAGGCCCCGGGCGAGCAGTACTTC. This gives the protein CASSPQQAPGEQYF. Looking up the rest from reference TRBV5-4 and TRBJ2-7 gives the full variable domain: ETGVTQSPTHLIKTRGQQVTLRCSSQSGHNTVSWYQQALGQGPQFIFQYYREEENGRGNFPPRFSGLQFPNYSSELNVNALELDDSALYLCASSPQQAPGEQYFGPGTRLTVT.

The chain joins TRBV6-1 to TRBJ1-2; 11 nucleotides match TRBD1. The CDR3 extends over 16 amino acids. CDR1 and CDR2 (germline): MNHNS, SASEGT. Trimming took 6 bases from V and 6 from J; bases not matched to a gene: 12. In nucleotides, the CDR3 is TGTGCCAGCAGCGACCGGGACAGGGGGGTTAGGGATGGCTACACCTTC. Translating gives CASSDRDRGVRDGYTF.

This chain connects TRBV5-1 to TRBJ2-7, with D possibly matching TRBD2 (6 bases). The CDR3 spans 15 residues. Per germline, CDR1 SGHRS and CDR2 YFSETQ. V was shortened by 4 bases and J by 5 bases, with 19 bases between the two germline ends. The CDR3 loop reads CASSAGGASFHEQYF. In nucleotides, the CDR3 is TGCGCCAGCAGCGCAGGCGGGGCTTCTTTCCACGAGCAGTACTTC.

The rearrangement joins TRBV15 to TRBJ2-1; 11 bases are a match to TRBD2. This CDR3 is built from 16 residues. Germline trimming cut 2 bases from V and 2 bases from J; bases unmatched to any gene: 2. Germline loops: CDR1 LNHNV, CDR2 YYDKDF (reference sequence). This CDR3 is CATSRLLAGAYNEQFF. The CDR3 nucleotides read TGTGCCACCAGCAGATTACTAGCGGGGGCCTACAATGAGCAGTTCTTC.

The chain employs TRBV20-1 and TRBJ1-6; D is perhaps TRBD1 (5 bases). The germline V and J ends were trimmed by 4 bases and 10 bases, with 32 bases remaining between them. The CDR3 has 19 residues. Germline CDR1 and CDR2: DFQATT and SNEGSKA (reference sequence). The CDR3 is CSAIRDRAGRGWNPSPLHF. Written as DNA, the CDR3 is TGCAGTGCTATCCGGGACCGGGCCGGGCGGGGATGGAACCCCTCACCCCTCCACTTT.

There are a few counts of this clonotype. The chain recombines TRBV6-1 with TRBJ1-6; D not resolved. Germline assignment: CDR1 MNHNS and CDR2 SASEGT. V lost 8 bases to trimming and J lost 9 bases, with 17 bases between them. CDR3 length equals 14 residues. CDR3 residues: CASWLSTLSSPLHF. CDR3 DNA: TGTGCCAGCTGGTTGTCCACATTATCTTCACCCCTCCACTTT.

This chain joins TRBV7-2 and TRBJ2-3; D gene unclear. V gave up 6 bases and J gave up 9 bases, with 16 bases separating them. Per germline, CDR1 SGHTA and CDR2 FQGNSA. CDR3 length: 13 amino acids. The CDR3 bases are TGTGCCAGCAGGCCCGACATTTTATTCACGCAGTATTTT. Protein product: CASRPDILFTQYF.

V and J are TRBV27 and TRBJ2-3; 7 bases agree with TRBD1. The CDR3 length is 15 residues. The germline CDR1 and CDR2 sequences are MNHEY and SMNVEV (reference sequence). The ends lost 5 bases at V and 1 base at J; junction bases unmatched: 6. CDR3 sequence: CASSLVGTGTDTQYF. The CDR3 DNA reads as TGTGCCAGCAGTCTGGTAGGGACAGGCACAGATACGCAGTATTTT.

The chain has TRBV21-1 and TRBJ1-2; TRBD1, the D gene given by the table, was not confirmed from the DNA. TRBV21-1 is a pseudogene. CDR3 length: 16 amino acids. The CDR3 loop reads CASSKAYSRTDSGYTF. Here the CDR3 DNA reads TGTGCCAGCAGCAAAGCATACTCAAGGACAGATTCGGGCTACACCTTC.

V gene TRBV7-2 combines with J gene TRBJ2-5; D remains unclear. Germline V gives CDR1 SGHTA, CDR2 FQGNSA. The CDR3 is 11 residues long. V was cut by 4 bases and J by 4 bases, with 4 bases left in between. CDR3 nucleotides: TGTGCCAGCAGCTCATTAGAGACCCAGTACTTC. It is translated as CASSSLETQYF.

The rearrangement links TRBV27 to TRBJ2-3; 7 bases are shared with TRBD2. Germline CDR1 reads MNHEY; CDR2 reads SMNVEV (reference sequence). CDR3 length equals 14 residues. V lost 7 bases and J lost 2; bases outside the gene matches: 6. Written as DNA, the CDR3 is TGTGCCAGCACGCCTAGCGGAATCACAGATACGCAGTATTTT. This gives the protein CASTPSGITDTQYF.

This clonotype was counted a few times. A junction boundary mismatches the germline segment, possibly from a read error. The J gene is TRBJ1-1, the V gene TRBV24-1; D is ambiguous. Germline CDR1 and CDR2: KGHDR and SFDVKD. CDR3 length equals 13 residues. CDR3 sequence (DNA): TGTGCCACCAGTGATTCTGGGAACACTGAGGCTTTCTTT. Its translation: CATSDSGNTEAFF.

This sequence joins TRBV27 and TRBJ1-1; no clear D. The CDR3 covers 13 residues. V dropped 6 bases and J dropped 4 bases, with 12 bases sitting between them. From germline, CDR1 is MNHEY and CDR2 SMNVEV (reference sequence). The CDR3 is CASSRPSITEAFF. CDR3 coding DNA: TGTGCCAGCAGCCGGCCAAGCATCACTGAAGCTTTCTTT.

V usage is TRBV6-1 and J usage is TRBJ2-1; TRBD2 matches at 8 bases. The CDR3 extends over 13 amino acids. V lost 7 bases and J lost 5; bases outside the gene matches: 4. Germline V lookup: CDR1 MNHNS, CDR2 SASEGT. For the CDR3, the DNA is TGTGCCAGCACCCCCGGGGGGGACAATGAGCAGTTCTTC. Its protein is CASTPGGDNEQFF.

The rearrangement links TRBV6-2 or TRBV6-3 to TRBJ1-5; D ambiguous. CDR1 MNHEY and CDR2 SVGEGT come from the germline V gene. The CDR3 sequence is 14 residues long. The V end lost 5 bases, the J end lost 0 bases, and 8 bases lay between the germline ends. The chain's CDR3 is CASSRTISNQPQHF. For the CDR3, the DNA is TGTGCCAGCAGTAGGACCATTAGCAATCAGCCCCAGCATTTT.

CDR3 nucleotides: TGTGCCAGCAGTACGACAGGGCGGTTCAGCTATGGCTACACCTTC. This gives the protein CASSTTGRFSYGYTF. J is TRBJ1-2 and V is TRBV28; TRBD1 agrees at 7 bases. V was pared by 5 bases and J by 4 bases, with 10 bases of the junction left unmatched. The CDR3 is 15 amino acids. Germline lookup yields CDR1 MDHEN and CDR2 SYDVKM.